Below, 24 T cell receptor beta chains from the same sample are listed, as sequenced in a study of response to subunit inactivated influenza vaccine. In TCRdb, the RT-PCR reads were re-called with MiXCR into one record per CDR3 protein. The sample shows roughly 290,000 distinct CDR3 sequences, around a fifth of them seen only once. The specimen was PBMCs from blood, collected about 20 months after vaccination. The receptors were sampled from a man aged 45-69 years who received an inactivated influenza vaccine.

The chain uses TRBV7-9 and TRBJ2-7; TRBD1 matches 9 bases. The CDR3 has 12 residues. J was trimmed by 9 bases and V by 5 bases; bases with no gene match: 5. The germline V gene encodes CDR1 SEHNR and CDR2 FQNEAQ (reference sequence). This chain's CDR3 is CASSAGQGPQYF. CDR3 coding DNA: TGTGCCAGCAGCGCCGGACAGGGGCCGCAGTACTTC. The complete variable domain, with remaining parts taken from reference TRBV7-9 and TRBJ2-7, reads DTGVSQNPRHKITKRGQNVTFRCDPISEHNRLYWYRQTLGQGPEFLTYFQNEAQLEKSRLLSDRFSAERPKGSFSTLEIQRTEQGDSAMYLCASSAGQGPQYFGPGTRLTVT.

This clonotype was found a few times. The chain links TRBV29-1 to TRBJ1-2; D gene unclear. Germline values: CDR1 SQVTM, CDR2 ANQGSEA. The CDR3 loop spans 10 amino acids. Trimming took off 6 bases at V and 4 bases at J, with 6 bases between the two ends. The CDR3 DNA follows: TGCAGCGTAAGGAGCTATGGCTACACCTTC. Residues: CSVRSYGYTF.

The gene calls are TRBV4-1 and TRBJ1-5; D is uncertain. The V end was cut by 4 bases, the J end by 3 bases, with 16 bases between. This CDR3 has 16 residues. CDR1 is MGHRA and CDR2 is YSYEKL in the germline V gene. CDR3 bases: TGCGCCAGCAGCCTGTCCGGACTGGCGAACAATCAGCCCCAGCATTTT. Translated: CASSLSGLANNQPQHF.

This clonotype was seen ten or more times. The chain is built from TRBV15 and TRBJ1-1; tentative D call: TRBD1 (6 bases). This CDR3 has 13 amino acids. V dropped 0 bases and J dropped 4 bases, with 6 bases sitting between them. CDR1 and CDR2 (germline): LNHNV, YYDKDF (reference sequence). CDR3 nucleotide sequence: TGTGCCACCAGCAGAGAAGGGGGCACTGAAGCTTTCTTT. This codes for CATSREGGTEAFF.

V gene TRBV7-2 combines with J gene TRBJ2-7, with TRBD1 as a possible D gene (5 bases). The V end was cut by 1 base, the J end by 3 bases, with 13 bases between. In germline, CDR1 is SGHTA, CDR2 FQGNSA. CDR3 length: 15 residues. The CDR3 DNA sequence: TGTGCCAGCAGCTTAGGTTCCAGCAGGGTCTACGAGCAGTACTTC. Translation: CASSLGSSRVYEQYF.

The chain is built from TRBV5-1 and TRBJ2-3; the match to TRBD2 covers 10 bases. Unmatched junction bases numbered 13, after V lost 3 bases and J lost 3 bases. The CDR3 spans 18 residues. CDR1 and CDR2 from the germline V gene are SGHRS and YFSETQ. The CDR3 protein is CASSSGTSSGGLTDTQYF. CDR3 nucleotide sequence: TGCGCCAGCAGCTCCGGAACCAGTAGCGGGGGGCTTACAGATACGCAGTATTTT.

This clonotype was seen more than once but under ten times. The rearrangement links TRBV5-4 to TRBJ2-7; D unclear. The V gene lost 1 base and the J gene lost 1 base, with 27 bases spanning the gap. This CDR3 has 20 amino acids. The germline CDR1 and CDR2 sequences are SGHNT and YYREEE (reference sequence). The CDR3 sequence is CASSLRPQISEYRTSYEQYF. In DNA, the CDR3 is TGTGCCAGCAGCTTGAGACCCCAAATCTCAGAGTACAGAACGTCCTACGAGCAGTACTTC.

In its sample, this clonotype was seen many times. This sequence joins TRBV7-9 and TRBJ1-2; D uncertain. V was shortened by 1 base and J by 5 bases, with 11 bases between the two germline ends. CDR1 and CDR2 from the germline V gene are SEHNR and FQNEAQ (reference sequence). The CDR3 sequence is 14 residues long. The CDR3 DNA reads TGTGCCAGCAGCTTAGTGGCCCTCGGTTATGGCTACACCTTC. It encodes CASSLVALGYGYTF.

This clonotype was counted many times. The chain links TRBV3-1 to TRBJ1-2; D is uncertain. Germline loops: CDR1 LGHDT, CDR2 YNNKEL (reference sequence). The V and J ends lost 4 bases and 1 base respectively, with 10 bases between them. The CDR3 spans 14 residues. The DNA of the CDR3 is TGTGCCAGCAGCCGGATCCCCAATAACTATGGCTACACCTTC. This translates into CASSRIPNNYGYTF.

This clonotype appeared a few times. The chain uses TRBV14 and TRBJ2-3, with 9 bases matching TRBD2. Germline V gives CDR1 SGHDN, CDR2 FVKESK. The CDR3 spans 14 residues. V lost 3 bases to trimming and J lost 7 bases; unmatched junction nucleotides: 5. The CDR3 sequence: CASSHAGGPYTQYF. The CDR3 coding sequence is TGTGCCAGCAGCCATGCGGGGGGGCCTTATACGCAGTATTTT.

This clonotype was counted ten times or more. The rearrangement links TRBV5-6 to TRBJ1-2; the D is unclear. CDR3 size: 12 residues. Germline CDR1 is SGHDT and CDR2 is YYEEEE. V was shortened by 3 bases and J by 2 bases, with 5 bases between the two germline ends. The CDR3 coding sequence is TGTGCCAGCAGCTCGACGAACTATGGCTACACCTTC. This translates into CASSSTNYGYTF.

The chain links TRBV7-2 to TRBJ1-6; possible D gene TRBD1, 6 bases. V lost 3 bases and J 7 bases, leaving 16 bases between the germline ends. CDR3 size: 16 residues. Germline lookup yields CDR1 SGHTA and CDR2 FQGNSA. CDR3 coding DNA: TGTGCCAGCAGCTTCCCGAGGGGGTCGAGGAATTCACCCCTCCACTTT. Residues: CASSFPRGSRNSPLHF.

This clonotype was seen a single time. The V gene is TRBV7-2, the J gene TRBJ2-1; D is perhaps TRBD1 or TRBD2 (6 bases each). The ends were cut back, 1 base at V and 8 bases at J, with 15 bases in the middle. The CDR3 covers 15 residues. The germline V gene has CDR1 SGHTA and CDR2 FQGNSA. The DNA of the CDR3 is TGTGCCAGCAGCTTAGTACGGGGGCCCAGGGATGAGCAGTTCTTC. Protein product: CASSLVRGPRDEQFF.

The sample holds many counts of this clonotype. The chain couples TRBV6-2 or TRBV6-3 to TRBJ1-1, with unresolved D. V was clipped by 6 bases and J by 4 bases, with 12 bases between them. This CDR3 contains 13 residues. The germline V gene has CDR1 MNHEY and CDR2 SVGEGT. The CDR3 bases are TGTGCCAGCAGCTTACTCCGAGGCACTGAAGCTTTCTTT. It yields the protein CASSLLRGTEAFF.

A few counts support this clonotype. The chain employs TRBV10-1 and TRBJ1-2; the D is unclear. CDR1 is WNHNN, CDR2 SYGVQD, per germline (reference sequence). This CDR3 is built from 13 residues. The germline V and J ends were trimmed by 0 bases and 3 bases, with 5 bases remaining between them. Here the CDR3 DNA reads TGCGCCAGCAGTGAGTCAGGATACTATGGCTACACCTTC. This codes for CASSESGYYGYTF.

The table lists this clonotype with a few counts. This chain joins TRBV9 and TRBJ2-1; D might be TRBD1 (6 bases). This CDR3 is 15 amino acids long. The V gene lost 0 bases and the J gene lost 5 bases, with 12 bases spanning the gap. Germline V gene data show CDR1 as SGDLS and CDR2 as YYNGEE. DNA of the CDR3: TGTGCCAGCAGCGTAGATTCGGGACAAGACAATGAGCAGTTCTTC. Protein product: CASSVDSGQDNEQFF.

There are a few counts of this clonotype. CDR3 amino acids: CATTPGISTDTQYF. The CDR3 bases are TGTGCCACCACACCCGGGATTAGCACAGATACGCAGTATTTT. The chain combines TRBV12-3 or TRBV12-4 with TRBJ2-3, with D perhaps TRBD2 (5 bases). Trimming pared 10 bases from V and 0 bases from J, leaving 14 bases between. This CDR3 spans 14 amino acids.

The chain joins TRBV19 to TRBJ2-1; D may be TRBD1 (6 bases). Trimming cost V 5 bases and J 8 bases, with 13 bases left between them. In germline, CDR1 is LNHDA, CDR2 SQIVND (reference sequence). The CDR3 spans 13 residues. CDR3 bases: TGTGCCAGTAGTCTCACAGGGAAGGATGAGCAGTTCTTC. Translation: CASSLTGKDEQFF.

This clonotype was counted between two and nine times. This chain joins TRBV2 and TRBJ2-3; no clear D. CDR3 length equals 14 residues. CDR1 and CDR2 (germline): SNHLY, FYNNEI. The V and J ends lost 6 bases and 2 bases respectively, with 12 bases between them. The CDR3 loop is CASRAALATDTQYF. The CDR3 coding sequence is TGTGCCAGCAGGGCGGCCCTCGCCACAGATACGCAGTATTTT.

The chain links TRBV4-3 to TRBJ2-3, with 7 nucleotides matching TRBD1. Looked up from germline, CDR1 is LGHNA and CDR2 is YSLEER. J was trimmed by 0 bases and V by 0 bases; bases with no gene match: 3. This CDR3 has 16 amino acids. The CDR3 region has the DNA TGCGCCAGCAGCCAAGAGGGACAGCCTAGCACAGATACGCAGTATTTT. Amino acid sequence: CASSQEGQPSTDTQYF.

The chain employs TRBV7-8 and TRBJ1-2; TRBD1 is a possible D gene (5 bases). This CDR3 spans 14 amino acids. Trimming pared 3 bases from V and 8 bases from J, leaving 16 bases between. CDR1 is SGHVS and CDR2 is FQNEAQ in the germline V gene. DNA of the CDR3: TGTGCCAGCAGCTTCACCCCGAGCGGGGCCGGCTACACCTTC. Encoded protein: CASSFTPSGAGYTF.

This clonotype has only a few counts. The V and J genes are TRBV29-1 and TRBJ2-3, with unresolved D. The V end lost 4 bases, the J end lost 5 bases, and 13 bases lay between the germline ends. There are 13 residues in the CDR3. The germline CDR1 and CDR2 sequences are SQVTM and ANQGSEA. CDR3 loop: CSVGIVTQDTQYF. The CDR3 nucleotides are TGCAGCGTTGGAATCGTAACCCAAGATACGCAGTATTTT.

This clonotype was observed a few times. The chain recombines TRBV6-1 with TRBJ2-5; D possibly corresponds to TRBD2 (5 bases). Trimming cost V 6 bases and J 1 base, with 15 bases left between them. This CDR3 is built from 15 residues. Germline CDR1 and CDR2: MNHNS and SASEGT. CDR3 sequence reads: CASREASWSQETQYF. The CDR3 DNA is TGTGCCAGCAGGGAGGCCTCATGGAGCCAAGAGACCCAGTACTTC.

The rearrangement joins TRBV13 to TRBJ2-1; no firm D call. Between the trimmed V and J ends, which lost 2 bases and 6 bases, there was a span of 11 bases. Germline CDR1 reads PRHDT; CDR2 reads FYEKMQ (reference sequence). The CDR3 loop spans 14 amino acids. The CDR3 is CASSLKSYLNEQFF. CDR3 DNA sequence: TGTGCCAGCAGCTTAAAGAGCTACCTCAATGAGCAGTTCTTC. The full variable domain, completed using reference TRBV13 and TRBJ2-1, is AAGVIQSPRHLIKEKRETATLKCYPIPRHDTVYWYQQGPGQDPQFLISFYEKMQSDKGSIPDRFSAQQFSDYHSELNMSSLELGDSALYFCASSLKSYLNEQFFGPGTRLTVL.